Listed here are 3 T cell receptor beta chains from one sample, sequenced in a study of response to subunit inactivated influenza vaccine. MiXCR, applied by TCRdb to the RT-PCR reads, yields one record per CDR3 protein. The data show roughly 700,000 distinct CDR3 sequences, less than 20% seen once. The source material was PBMCs from blood, sampled about 13 days after vaccination. These receptors were collected from a man in his fifties or sixties who received an inactivated influenza vaccine.

This clonotype was detected a few times. The V call is TRBV3-1, the J call TRBJ2-7, with TRBD1 identical over 10 bases. This CDR3 has 16 amino acids. Looked up from germline, CDR1 is LGHDT and CDR2 is YNNKEL (reference sequence). J was trimmed by 1 base and V by 5 bases; bases with no gene match: 8. CDR3 region: CASSGGGGQGSYEQYF. The CDR3 nucleotides are TGTGCCAGCAGCGGCGGCGGGGGACAGGGGTCCTACGAGCAGTACTTC.

The gene calls are TRBV29-1 and TRBJ2-7, with D possibly matching TRBD2 (6 bases). The V gene lost 4 bases and the J gene lost 4 bases, with 26 bases spanning the gap. The germline CDR1 and CDR2 sequences are SQVTM and ANQGSEA. This CDR3 has 17 amino acids. The CDR3 spells CSVGIFSGGDGGYEQYF. The CDR3 coding sequence is TGCAGCGTTGGAATATTTTCGGGCGGGGACGGTGGGTACGAGCAGTACTTC.

This chain links TRBV6-1 with TRBJ1-2, with D hard to call. CDR1 MNHNS and CDR2 SASEGT come from the germline V gene. Deletions cut 6 bases from V and 2 bases from J, with 10 bases between. The CDR3 covers 13 residues. The CDR3: CASRVRQNYGYTF. The CDR3 DNA is TGTGCCAGCAGGGTTCGGCAGAACTATGGCTACACCTTC.